The rows below give T cell receptor beta chains drawn from one sample of a study of T cells in Graves' hyperthyroidism and ophthalmopathy. Each CDR3 protein gets one entry after TCRdb re-called the multiplex PCR reads with MiXCR. The table shows hundreds of thousands of distinct CDR3 sequences, with 38% occurring only once. The sequenced material came from blood. These receptors were obtained from a man aged 18 to 30 with Graves' hyperthyroidism. Each CDR3 is given with its conserved first and last residue. A D gene is named only where the DNA matches it firmly. Expanded clones are given a class, and other clones once, few, many or no size at all.

TRBV2	.	TRBJ1-1	many	TGTGCCAGCAGTGGCGATCCCGGGACCCCCGGAGGGGCTTTCTTT	CASSGDPGTPGGAFF
TRBV12-3/TRBV12-4	.	TRBJ1-2	few	TGTGCCAGCAGTTTATGGGAAAACTATGGCTACACCTTC	CASSLWENYGYTF
TRBV20-1	.	TRBJ1-1	few	TGCAGTGCTAGAGATAGGAGGGGGAGAGGGACTGAAGCTTTCTTT	CSARDRRGRGTEAFF
TRBV5-1	.	TRBJ2-7	few	TGCGCCAGCAGCGTAGGTTCGACTTTGTCCGAGCAGTACTTC	CASSVGSTLSEQYF
TRBV2	.	TRBJ2-2	.	TGTGCCAGCAGTTCGCTCCTCGGTCGGGGCGGGGAGCTGTTTTTT	CASSSLLGRGGELFF
TRBV25-1	TRBD1	TRBJ2-2	.	TGTGCCAGCAGTGATATAGGGGGCGATGCAACGAACACCGGGGAGCTGTTTTTT	CASSDIGGDATNTGELFF
TRBV25-1	TRBD2	TRBJ2-5	.	TGTGCCAGCAGTTCCCACCGCGCGGGGGAGAGAGAGACCCAGTACTTC	CASSSHRAGERETQYF
TRBV7-9	.	TRBJ1-2	.	TGTGCCAGCAGCTTAGGAGGAGACTCCTACACCTTC	CASSLGGDSYTF
TRBV14	.	TRBJ1-1	.	TGTGCCAGCAGCCAAGACCTGGGCCCCCTTGCGAACACTGAAGCTTTCTTT	CASSQDLGPLANTEAFF
TRBV5-1	.	TRBJ1-2	few	TGCGCCAGCAGCTTGGGAAACGGTAACTATGGCTACACCTTC	CASSLGNGNYGYTF
TRBV7-9	.	TRBJ2-7	.	TGTGCCCCTCCGAGGACAGAGGACGAGCAGTACTTC	CAPPRTEDEQYF
TRBV4-1	TRBD1	TRBJ1-4	few	TGCGCCAGCAGCCAAGATTTCGACAGGGGACGAGAAAAACTGTTTTTT	CASSQDFDRGREKLFF
TRBV7-7	TRBD2	TRBJ2-7	many	TGTGCTAGCACCTTCCACGTCTGGCCGGGACTAGCGGTTTACGAGCAGTACTTC	CASTFHVWPGLAVYEQYF
TRBV10-3	.	TRBJ1-4	.	TGTGCCATCGCGACAGCTAATGAAAAACTGTTTTTT	CAIATANEKLFF
TRBV7-2	.	TRBJ1-1	few	TGTGCCAGCAGCTTACAGCTCGGTGCGAACACTGAAGCTTTCTTT	CASSLQLGANTEAFF
TRBV7-8	.	TRBJ2-7	once	TGTGCCAGCAGCTACAAGTTTATCCACGAGCAGTACTTC	CASSYKFIHEQYF
TRBV20-1	.	TRBJ2-7	.	TGCAGTGCTGGCAGGGAAACCTACGAGCAGTACTTC	CSAGRETYEQYF
TRBV7-2	.	TRBJ2-7	.	TGTGCCAGCTCCCGACGCTCAGTGGGAATTGTCGAGCAGTACTTC	CASSRRSVGIVEQYF
TRBV4-2	.	TRBJ2-5	few	TGTGCCAGCAGCCAAGATGGGTTGGAAGAGACCCAGTACTTC	CASSQDGLEETQYF
TRBV6-6	.	TRBJ1-3	few	TGTGCCAGCTGGGGGTCCTCCTCTGGAAACACCATATATTTT	CASWGSSSGNTIYF
TRBV12-3/TRBV12-4	TRBD2	TRBJ2-5	.	TGTGCCAGCAGGACAGGACTAGCGGGGGTTGGGACCCAGTACTTC	CASRTGLAGVGTQYF
TRBV7-2	.	TRBJ2-5	many	TGTGCCAGCAGCGCCAGGGGCCTGGAGACCCAGTACTTC	CASSARGLETQYF
TRBV7-3	.	TRBJ2-6	.	TGTGCCAGCAGCTTAGCGGGGAACGTCCTGACTTTC	CASSLAGNVLTF
TRBV10-3	.	TRBJ1-5	many	TGTGCCATTGGACAGTCCCCGGATCAGCCCCAGCATTTT	CAIGQSPDQPQHF
TRBV10-3	.	TRBJ1-2	.	TGTGCCATGCAGACAGCGGACTATGGCTACACCTTC	CAMQTADYGYTF
TRBV6-1	TRBD1	TRBJ1-2	few	TGTGCCAGCAGCGAAATCAGGGGGTCTGGCTACACCTTC	CASSEIRGSGYTF
TRBV10-2	.	TRBJ1-2	few	TGTGCCAGCAGTTTCGTACAGGGACATGGCTACACCTTC	CASSFVQGHGYTF
TRBV10-3	TRBD1	TRBJ2-7	few	TGTGCCAGCAGTGTTTGGGACAGGGGGGACGAGCAGTACTTC	CASSVWDRGDEQYF
TRBV7-9	.	TRBJ1-2	many	TGTGCCAGCAGCTTACCGTCCAACTATGGCTACACCTTC	CASSLPSNYGYTF
TRBV29-1	.	TRBJ2-2	few	TGCAGCGTTGATGAGGGGGAGCTGTTTTTT	CSVDEGELFF
TRBV7-9	.	TRBJ2-7	.	TGTGCCAGCAGCGTAGCGCCGAGACAGCCCTACGAGCAGTACTTC	CASSVAPRQPYEQYF
TRBV10-3	TRBD1	TRBJ1-6	many	TGTGCCAGCAGCGGGACAGGGGATAATTCACCCCTCCACTTT	CASSGTGDNSPLHF
TRBV2	TRBD1	TRBJ2-7	many	TGTGCCAGCAGTGATGAGGAGTGGACAGGGTCCTACGAGCAGTACTTC	CASSDEEWTGSYEQYF
TRBV5-1	.	TRBJ2-7	.	TGCGCCAGCAGCTTAAGTTCACTCTACGAGCAGTACTTC	CASSLSSLYEQYF
TRBV9	TRBD1	TRBJ1-3	few	TGTGCCAGCAGCACCAAGATGGGACAGGGGGACGGAAACACCATATATTTT	CASSTKMGQGDGNTIYF
TRBV24-1	.	TRBJ1-5	.	TGTGCCACCAGTGCCAGCAGGTTAGGCAATCAGCCCCAGCATTTT	CATSASRLGNQPQHF
TRBV20-1	TRBD1	TRBJ1-5	.	TGCAGTGCTAGTCCCGGGACAGGCGATCAGCCCCAGCATTTT	CSASPGTGDQPQHF
TRBV15	TRBD2	TRBJ2-5	many	TGTGCCACCAGCCCCGGGGGGGAGACCCAGTACTTC	CATSPGGETQYF
TRBV5-1	TRBD1	TRBJ1-3	few	TGCGCCAGCAGCTTGGACTACCCGGGACAGGGGGCTGGAAACACCATATATTTT	CASSLDYPGQGAGNTIYF
TRBV2	TRBD2	TRBJ2-7	.	TGTGCCAGCAGTGAATTTACTAGCGGGAGCTTGGTCTACGAGCAGTACTTC	CASSEFTSGSLVYEQYF
TRBV7-9	.	TRBJ1-5	many	TGTGCCAGCAGCTTAGGACAGACCAATCAGCCCCAGCATTTT	CASSLGQTNQPQHF
TRBV10-3	.	TRBJ1-2	many	TGTGCCATCAGTGCCGGTCCTAACTATGGCTACACCTTC	CAISAGPNYGYTF
TRBV15	.	TRBJ1-5	many	TGTGCCACCAGCAGGGCCCCCCTGGGCAATCAGCCCCAGCATTTT	CATSRAPLGNQPQHF
TRBV12-3/TRBV12-4	.	TRBJ2-2	few	TGTGCCAGCAGTTCGGGATGGCCCGGGGAGCTGTTTTTT	CASSSGWPGELFF
TRBV20-1	.	TRBJ1-1	.	TGCAGTGCCTCCCGAGGGCAGGGAGTCGAAGCTTTCTTT	CSASRGQGVEAFF
TRBV9	.	TRBJ2-2	few	TGTGCCAGCAGCAAAGAGAGGACCGGGGAGCTGTTTTTT	CASSKERTGELFF
TRBV7-9	TRBD1	TRBJ2-5	.	TGTGCCAGCTCCGACAGGGACAAAGAGACCCAGTACTTC	CASSDRDKETQYF